The T cell receptor (beta chain) under discussion was sequenced for a study of blood T cell repertoires in COVID-19 (dated by TCRdb to the early 2020s). With respect to the entire study: Samples from collaborators originated in the United States, Italy and Spain and spanned both the acute and convalescent phases of COVID-19. Deeply sampled blood TCRbeta repertoires from subjects exposed to, actively infected with, or recovered from COVID-19 were included in the dataset. Samples came from the ongoing ImmuneRACE study (first 160 participants) plus 1,254 subjects from 6 global collaborators. Where HLA class I and class II types were available, the types were taken from metadata supplied by the sample provider, not from assay-based typing. The prospective study material was composed of cDNA or gDNA derived from T cells, B-cell-depleted T cells, or PBMCs. Sample metadata almost always included a de-identified subject ID, COVID-19 status, age in years and sex. A freely available public database, intended as a resource for researchers studying the immune response to SARS-CoV-2, is where the repertoires were released. Broader findings and caveats from the paper: How much clinical and demographic metadata was included differed by source and by participant, and the metadata was provided uncurated.

On this clone: The antigen it recognizes is unknown. Per-nucleotide qualities are absent, and no much larger clonotype sits a single base away.

Collaborating institutions collected whole blood in K2EDTA tubes following their own protocols. Collaborator samples were shipped for TCRbeta analysis as frozen whole blood, isolated PBMCs, or DNA extracted from either sample type. TCRbeta CDR3 regions were amplified from genomic DNA by means of the immunoSEQ Assay, a bias-controlled multiplex PCR. The published analysis was carried out like this. Within the assay, amplification of reference gene primers was used to estimate how many nucleated cells each sample contained. To quantify the absolute abundance of each unique TCRbeta CDR3 rearrangement, sequence reads were collapsed and filtered. For each sample, productive Simpson clonality was calculated by taking the square root of Simpson's diversity index across productive rearrangements. This immuneACCESS table, as held by TCRdb, lists in-frame sequences with V and J called but not all clones. Of the missing ones, under half trace to an unresolved V gene in checked studies; the others have no known cause. The D gene and trimming were derived from the DNA, and the V and J assignments and clone size from that table. The sample table lists 200,000 to 300,000 clones, 85% to 90% of them with a count of one. Over 3.5% of the sample belongs to the ten largest clones.

This clonotype was obtained from a middle-aged woman with acute or convalescent COVID-19. Material for sequencing was peripheral blood.

The CDR3 reads CASSPGSSAYEQYV. The DNA sequence is TGTGCCAGCAGCCCCGGGTCTTCGGCCTACGAGCAGTACGTC. The chain couples TRBV5-6 to TRBJ2-7, with the D segment identity uncertain. Including cysteine and valine, the CDR3 has 14 amino acids. The CDR3 DNA has 42 bases and is translated from base 1. V lost 4 bases and J lost 2 bases; the stretch between them is 13 bases long. Reading the germline V gene gives CDR1 SGHDT and CDR2 YYEEEE.